This paragraph covers one TCR beta chain sequence. Its specificity is unknown. Profiled with immunoSEQ multiplex PCR; TCRdb holds only in-frame clones, not every one. The data show about 140,000 clones, with almost 85% seen just once and 25% to 30% held by the top ten. This sample stems from a study of cytomegalovirus exposure and HLA in healthy donors. Whole-study findings and limits: The authors enumerated over 150 TCR beta chains as linked to cytomegalovirus.

V shed 2 bases, J shed 6 bases, and the junction held 2 bases outside the gene matches. The CDR3 consists of 15 residues. Germline lookup yields CDR1 SGHTA and CDR2 FQGTGA. The source is a man aged 25-45 years in good health and CMV-seropositive. Material for sequencing was PBMCs. The chain links TRBV7-3 to TRBJ1-6; 9 bases line up with TRBD1. The CDR3 loop is CASSLLTGGNSPLHF. In nucleotides, the CDR3 is TGTGCCAGCAGCTTATTGACAGGGGGTAATTCACCCCTCCACTTT.